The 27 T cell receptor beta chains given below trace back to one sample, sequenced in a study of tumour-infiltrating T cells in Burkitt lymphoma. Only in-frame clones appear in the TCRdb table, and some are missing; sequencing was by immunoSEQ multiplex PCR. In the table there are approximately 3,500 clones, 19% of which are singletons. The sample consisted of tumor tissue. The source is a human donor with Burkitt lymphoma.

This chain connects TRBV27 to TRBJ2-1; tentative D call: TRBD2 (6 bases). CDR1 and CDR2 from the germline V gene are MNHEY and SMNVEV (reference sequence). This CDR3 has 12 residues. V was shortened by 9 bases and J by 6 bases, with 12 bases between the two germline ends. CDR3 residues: CASRLVVNEQFF. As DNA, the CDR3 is TGTGCCAGTCGACTAGTTGTCAATGAGCAGTTCTTC.

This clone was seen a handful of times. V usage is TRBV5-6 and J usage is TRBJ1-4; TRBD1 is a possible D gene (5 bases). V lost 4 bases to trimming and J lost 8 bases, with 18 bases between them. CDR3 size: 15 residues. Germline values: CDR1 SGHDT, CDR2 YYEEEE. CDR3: CASSPRQQRGEKLFF. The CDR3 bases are TGTGCCAGCAGCCCCCGACAGCAAAGGGGAGAAAAACTGTTTTTT.

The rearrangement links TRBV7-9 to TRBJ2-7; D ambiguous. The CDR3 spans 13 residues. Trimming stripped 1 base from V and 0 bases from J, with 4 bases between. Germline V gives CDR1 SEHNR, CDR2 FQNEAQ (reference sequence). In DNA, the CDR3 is TGTGCCAGCAGCTTAGTGTCCTCCTACGAGCAGTACTTC. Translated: CASSLVSSYEQYF. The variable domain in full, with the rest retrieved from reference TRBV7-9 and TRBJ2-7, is DTGVSQNPRHKITKRGQNVTFRCDPISEHNRLYWYRQTLGQGPEFLTYFQNEAQLEKSRLLSDRFSAERPKGSFSTLEIQRTEQGDSAMYLCASSLVSSYEQYFGPGTRLTVT.

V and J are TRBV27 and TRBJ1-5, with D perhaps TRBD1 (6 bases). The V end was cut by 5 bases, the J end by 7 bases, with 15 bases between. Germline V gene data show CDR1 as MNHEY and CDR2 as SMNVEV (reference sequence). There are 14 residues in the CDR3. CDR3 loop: CASSLGGGGQPQHF. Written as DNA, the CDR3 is TGTGCCAGCAGTCTAGGGGGGGGAGGACAGCCCCAGCATTTT.

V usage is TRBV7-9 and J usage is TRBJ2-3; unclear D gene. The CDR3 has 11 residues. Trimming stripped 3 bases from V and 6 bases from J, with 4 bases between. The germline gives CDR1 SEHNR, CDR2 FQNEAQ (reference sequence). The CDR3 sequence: CASSFADTQYF. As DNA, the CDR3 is TGTGCCAGCAGCTTTGCGGATACGCAGTATTTT.

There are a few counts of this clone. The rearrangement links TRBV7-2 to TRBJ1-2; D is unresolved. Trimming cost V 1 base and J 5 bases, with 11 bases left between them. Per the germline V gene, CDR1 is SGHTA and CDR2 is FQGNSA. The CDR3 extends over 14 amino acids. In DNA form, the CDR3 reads TGTGCCAGCAGCTTAGAATGGACGCAGTATGGCTACACCTTC. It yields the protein CASSLEWTQYGYTF.

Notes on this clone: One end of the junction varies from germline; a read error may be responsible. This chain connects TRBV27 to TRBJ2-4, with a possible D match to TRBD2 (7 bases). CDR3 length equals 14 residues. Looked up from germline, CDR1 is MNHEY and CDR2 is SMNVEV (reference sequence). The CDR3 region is CASSLGGVINIQYF. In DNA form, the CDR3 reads TGTGCTAGCAGTTTAGGGGGGGTCATCAACATTCAGTACTTC.

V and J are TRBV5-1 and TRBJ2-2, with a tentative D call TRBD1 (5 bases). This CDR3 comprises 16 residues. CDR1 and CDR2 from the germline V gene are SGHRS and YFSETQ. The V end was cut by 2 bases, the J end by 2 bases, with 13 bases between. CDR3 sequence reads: CASSLKTAKNTGELFF. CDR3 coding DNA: TGCGCCAGCAGCTTAAAGACAGCGAAAAACACCGGGGAGCTGTTTTTT.

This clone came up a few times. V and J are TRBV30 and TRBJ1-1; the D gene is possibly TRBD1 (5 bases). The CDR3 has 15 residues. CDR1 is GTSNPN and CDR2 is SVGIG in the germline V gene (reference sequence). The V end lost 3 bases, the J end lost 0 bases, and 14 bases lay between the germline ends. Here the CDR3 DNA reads TGTGCCTGGAGCCGACGTGGGGGGATGAACACTGAAGCTTTCTTT. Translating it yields CAWSRRGGMNTEAFF.

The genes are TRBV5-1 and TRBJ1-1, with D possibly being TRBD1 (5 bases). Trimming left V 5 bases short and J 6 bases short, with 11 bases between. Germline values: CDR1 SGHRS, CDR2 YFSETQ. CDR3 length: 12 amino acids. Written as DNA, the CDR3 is TGCGCCAGCAGTCCAGGGAGCGCTGAAGCTTTCTTT. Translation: CASSPGSAEAFF.

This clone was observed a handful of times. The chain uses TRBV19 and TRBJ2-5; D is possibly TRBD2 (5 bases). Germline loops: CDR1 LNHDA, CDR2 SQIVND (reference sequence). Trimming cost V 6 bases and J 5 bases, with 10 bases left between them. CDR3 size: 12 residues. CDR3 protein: CASSLTGETQYF. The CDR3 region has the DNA TGTGCCAGTAGCCTAACGGGGGAGACCCAGTACTTC.

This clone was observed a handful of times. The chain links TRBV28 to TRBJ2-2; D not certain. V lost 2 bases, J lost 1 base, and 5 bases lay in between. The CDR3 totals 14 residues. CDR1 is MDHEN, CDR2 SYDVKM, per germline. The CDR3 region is CASSLEQNTGELFF. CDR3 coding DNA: TGTGCCAGCAGTTTAGAACAGAACACCGGGGAGCTGTTTTTT.

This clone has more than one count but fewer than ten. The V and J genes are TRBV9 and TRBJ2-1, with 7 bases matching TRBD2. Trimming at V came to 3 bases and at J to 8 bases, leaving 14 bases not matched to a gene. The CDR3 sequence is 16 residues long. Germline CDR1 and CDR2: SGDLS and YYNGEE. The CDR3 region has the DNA TGTGCCAGCAGCGACGGGAGGACCACCACTATCGATGAGCAGTTCTTC. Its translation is CASSDGRTTTIDEQFF.

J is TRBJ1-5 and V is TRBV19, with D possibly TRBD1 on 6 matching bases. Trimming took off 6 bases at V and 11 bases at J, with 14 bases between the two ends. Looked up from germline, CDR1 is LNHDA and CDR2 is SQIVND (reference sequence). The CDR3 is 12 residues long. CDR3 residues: CASRATTGSQHF. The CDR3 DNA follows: TGTGCCAGTAGGGCCACTACAGGGTCCCAGCATTTT.

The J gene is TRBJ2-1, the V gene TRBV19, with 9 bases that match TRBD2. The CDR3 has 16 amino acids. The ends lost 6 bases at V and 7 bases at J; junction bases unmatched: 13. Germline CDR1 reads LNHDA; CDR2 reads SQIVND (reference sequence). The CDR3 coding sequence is TGTGCCAGTAGCTTCCTAGCGGGAAACGGGCCGAATGAGCAGTTCTTC. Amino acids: CASSFLAGNGPNEQFF.

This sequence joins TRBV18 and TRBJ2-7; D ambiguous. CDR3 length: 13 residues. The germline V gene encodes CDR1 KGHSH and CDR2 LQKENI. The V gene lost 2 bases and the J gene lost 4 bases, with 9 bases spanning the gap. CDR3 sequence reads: CASSPEEGYEQYF. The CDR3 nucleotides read TGTGCCAGCTCACCAGAGGAAGGTTACGAGCAGTACTTC.

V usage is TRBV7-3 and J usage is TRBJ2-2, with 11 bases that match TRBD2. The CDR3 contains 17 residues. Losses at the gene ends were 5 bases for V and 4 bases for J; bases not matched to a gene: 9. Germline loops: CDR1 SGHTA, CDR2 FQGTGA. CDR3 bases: TGTGCCAGCAGCCTCCGTAGCGGGAGGGGAGGCACCGGGGAGCTGTTTTTT. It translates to CASSLRSGRGGTGELFF.

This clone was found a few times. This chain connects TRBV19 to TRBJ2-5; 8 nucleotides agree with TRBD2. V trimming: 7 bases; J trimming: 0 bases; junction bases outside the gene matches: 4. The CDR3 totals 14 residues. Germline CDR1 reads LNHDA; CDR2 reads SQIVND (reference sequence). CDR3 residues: CASTTSGNQETQYF. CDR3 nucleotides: TGTGCCAGTACAACTAGCGGAAACCAAGAGACCCAGTACTTC.

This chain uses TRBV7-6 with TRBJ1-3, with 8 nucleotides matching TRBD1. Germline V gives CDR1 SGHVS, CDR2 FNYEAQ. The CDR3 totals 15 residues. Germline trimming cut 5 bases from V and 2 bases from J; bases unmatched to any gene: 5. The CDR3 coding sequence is TGTGCCAGCAGCCTCGGACAGGGCCCTGGAAACACCATATATTTT. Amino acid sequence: CASSLGQGPGNTIYF.

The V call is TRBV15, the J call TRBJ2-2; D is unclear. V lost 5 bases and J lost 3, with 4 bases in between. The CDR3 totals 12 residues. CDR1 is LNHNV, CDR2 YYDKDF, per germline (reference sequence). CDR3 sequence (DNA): TGTGCCACCAGCGTCTACACCGGGGAGCTGTTTTTT. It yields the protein CATSVYTGELFF.

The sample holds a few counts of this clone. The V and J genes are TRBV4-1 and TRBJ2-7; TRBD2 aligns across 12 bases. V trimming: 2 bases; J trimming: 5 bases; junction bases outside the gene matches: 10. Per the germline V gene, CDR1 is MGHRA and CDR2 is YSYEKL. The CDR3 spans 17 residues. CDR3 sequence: CASSQPTSGRLYHEQYF. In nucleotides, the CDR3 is TGCGCCAGCAGCCAACCAACTAGCGGGAGGCTCTACCACGAGCAGTACTTC.

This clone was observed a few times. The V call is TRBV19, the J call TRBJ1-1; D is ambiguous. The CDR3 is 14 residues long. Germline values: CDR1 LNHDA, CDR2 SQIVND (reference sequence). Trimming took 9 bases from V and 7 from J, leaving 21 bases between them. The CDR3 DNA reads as TGTGCCAGCTCAGACCCCGGGGTCCGCCTTGAAGCTTTCTTT. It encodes CASSDPGVRLEAFF.

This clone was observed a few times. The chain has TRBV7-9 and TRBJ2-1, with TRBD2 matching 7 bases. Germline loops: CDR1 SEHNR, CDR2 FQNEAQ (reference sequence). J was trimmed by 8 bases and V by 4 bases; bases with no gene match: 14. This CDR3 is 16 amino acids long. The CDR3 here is CASSSPPGGGVHEQFF. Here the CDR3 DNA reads TGTGCCAGCAGCTCCCCTCCGGGAGGCGGGGTCCATGAGCAGTTCTTC.

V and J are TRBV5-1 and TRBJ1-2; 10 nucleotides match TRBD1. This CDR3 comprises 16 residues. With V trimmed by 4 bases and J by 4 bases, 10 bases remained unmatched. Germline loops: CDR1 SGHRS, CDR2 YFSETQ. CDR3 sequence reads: CASSLSLGTGVYGYTF. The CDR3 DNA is TGCGCCAGCAGCCTCAGCCTCGGGACAGGGGTCTATGGCTACACCTTC.

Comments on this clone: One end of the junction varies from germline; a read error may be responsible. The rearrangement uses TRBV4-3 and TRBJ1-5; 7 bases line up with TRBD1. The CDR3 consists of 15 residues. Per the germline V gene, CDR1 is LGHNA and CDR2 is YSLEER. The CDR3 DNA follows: TGCGTCAGCAGCCAAGATCGACAGGGAGGGCAGCCCCAGCATTTT. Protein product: CVSSQDRQGGQPQHF.

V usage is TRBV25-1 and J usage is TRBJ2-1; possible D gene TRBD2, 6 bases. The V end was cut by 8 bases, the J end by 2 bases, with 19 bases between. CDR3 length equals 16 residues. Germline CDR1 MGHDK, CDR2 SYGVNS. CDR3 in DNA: TGTGCCAGCGCCCCCCCCACGACTAGGACCTACAATGAGCAGTTCTTC. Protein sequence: CASAPPTTRTYNEQFF.

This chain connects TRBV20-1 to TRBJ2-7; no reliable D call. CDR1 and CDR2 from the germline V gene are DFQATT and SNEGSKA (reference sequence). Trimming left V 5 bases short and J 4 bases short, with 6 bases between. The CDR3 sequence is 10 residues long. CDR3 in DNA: TGCAGTGCTGGATTGTACGAGCAGTACTTC. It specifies CSAGLYEQYF.